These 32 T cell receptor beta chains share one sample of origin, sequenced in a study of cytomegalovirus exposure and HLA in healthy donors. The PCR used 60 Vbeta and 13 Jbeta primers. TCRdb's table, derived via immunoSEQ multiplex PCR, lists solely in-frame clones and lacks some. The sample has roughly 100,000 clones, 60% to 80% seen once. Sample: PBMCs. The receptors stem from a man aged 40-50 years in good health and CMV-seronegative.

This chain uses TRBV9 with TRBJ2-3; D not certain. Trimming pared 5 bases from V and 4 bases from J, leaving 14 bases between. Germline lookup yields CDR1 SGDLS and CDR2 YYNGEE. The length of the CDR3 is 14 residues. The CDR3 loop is CASSRPLSADTQYF. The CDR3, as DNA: TGTGCCAGCAGTCGACCTTTGAGCGCAGATACGCAGTATTTT.

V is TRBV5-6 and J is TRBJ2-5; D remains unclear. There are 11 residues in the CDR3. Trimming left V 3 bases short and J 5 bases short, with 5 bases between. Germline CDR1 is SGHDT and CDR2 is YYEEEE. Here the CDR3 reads CASSWQETQYF. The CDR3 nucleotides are TGTGCCAGCAGCTGGCAGGAGACCCAGTACTTC. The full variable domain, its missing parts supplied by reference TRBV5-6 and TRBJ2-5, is DAGVTQSPTHLIKTRGQQVTLRCSPKSGHDTVSWYQQALGQGPQFIFQYYEEEERQRGNFPDRFSGHQFPNYSSELNVNALLLGDSALYLCASSWQETQYFGPGTRLLVL.

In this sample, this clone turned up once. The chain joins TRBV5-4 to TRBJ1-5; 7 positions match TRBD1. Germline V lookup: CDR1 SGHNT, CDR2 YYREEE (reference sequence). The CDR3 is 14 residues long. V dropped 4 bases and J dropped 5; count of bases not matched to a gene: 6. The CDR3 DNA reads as TGTGCCAGCAGCCCCAGACAGGGATATCAGCCCCAGCATTTT. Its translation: CASSPRQGYQPQHF.

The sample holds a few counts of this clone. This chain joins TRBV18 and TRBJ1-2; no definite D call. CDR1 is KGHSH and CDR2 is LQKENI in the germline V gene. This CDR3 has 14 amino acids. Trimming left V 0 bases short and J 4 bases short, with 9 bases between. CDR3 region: CASSPPTESYGYTF. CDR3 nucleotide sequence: TGTGCCAGCTCACCACCCACAGAATCCTATGGCTACACCTTC. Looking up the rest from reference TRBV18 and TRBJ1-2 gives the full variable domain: NAGVMQNPRHLVRRRGQEARLRCSPMKGHSHVYWYRQLPEEGLKFMVYLQKENIIDESGMPKERFSAEFPKEGPSILRIQQVVRGDSAAYFCASSPPTESYGYTFGSGTRLTVV.

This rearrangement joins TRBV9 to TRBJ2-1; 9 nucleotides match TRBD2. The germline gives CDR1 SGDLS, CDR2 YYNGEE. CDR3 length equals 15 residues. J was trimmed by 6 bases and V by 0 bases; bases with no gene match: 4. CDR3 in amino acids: CASSVGLAETNEQFF. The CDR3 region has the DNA TGTGCCAGCAGCGTAGGACTAGCGGAGACCAATGAGCAGTTCTTC.

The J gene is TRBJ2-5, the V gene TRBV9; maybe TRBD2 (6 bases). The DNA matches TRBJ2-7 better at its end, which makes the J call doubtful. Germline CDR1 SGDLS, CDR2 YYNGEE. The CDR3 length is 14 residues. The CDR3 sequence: CASSVGLALDEQYF. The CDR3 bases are TGTGCCAGCAGCGTAGGTCTAGCGTTGGACGAGCAGTACTTC.

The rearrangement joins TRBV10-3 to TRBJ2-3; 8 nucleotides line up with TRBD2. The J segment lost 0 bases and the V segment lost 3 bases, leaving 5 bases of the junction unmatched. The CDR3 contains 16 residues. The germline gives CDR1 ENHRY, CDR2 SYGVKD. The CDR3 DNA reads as TGTGCCATCAGTGACACGGGAGGGAAGAGCACAGATACGCAGTATTTT. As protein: CAISDTGGKSTDTQYF.

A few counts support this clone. The CDR3 here is CASSTPGLASGELFF. In nucleotides, the CDR3 is TGTGCCAGTAGTACCCCGGGACTAGCGTCGGGGGAGCTGTTTTTT. V gene TRBV19 combines with J gene TRBJ2-2, with 10 bases matching TRBD2. CDR1 and CDR2 from the germline V gene are LNHDA and SQIVND (reference sequence). The CDR3 runs to 15 residues. Germline trimming cut 4 bases from V and 8 bases from J; bases unmatched to any gene: 7.

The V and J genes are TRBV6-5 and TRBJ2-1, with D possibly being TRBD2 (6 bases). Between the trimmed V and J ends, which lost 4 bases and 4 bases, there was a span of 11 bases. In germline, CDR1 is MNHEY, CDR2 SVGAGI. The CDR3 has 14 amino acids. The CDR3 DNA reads TGTGCCAGCAGTTCTGGGGGGAGATACAATGAGCAGTTCTTC. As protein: CASSSGGRYNEQFF.

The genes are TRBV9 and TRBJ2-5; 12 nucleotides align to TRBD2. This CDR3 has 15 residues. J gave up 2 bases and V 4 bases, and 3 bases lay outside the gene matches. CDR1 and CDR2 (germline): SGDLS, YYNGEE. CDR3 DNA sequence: TGTGCCAGCAGCAGGGGGACTAGCGGGCAAGAGACCCAGTACTTC. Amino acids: CASSRGTSGQETQYF.

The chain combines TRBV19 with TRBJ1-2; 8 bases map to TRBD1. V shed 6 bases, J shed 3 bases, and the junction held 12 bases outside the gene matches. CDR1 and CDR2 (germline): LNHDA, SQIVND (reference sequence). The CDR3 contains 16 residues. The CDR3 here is CASSSRQGRYDYGYTF. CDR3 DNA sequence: TGTGCCAGTAGCTCTAGACAGGGGAGATACGACTATGGCTACACCTTC.

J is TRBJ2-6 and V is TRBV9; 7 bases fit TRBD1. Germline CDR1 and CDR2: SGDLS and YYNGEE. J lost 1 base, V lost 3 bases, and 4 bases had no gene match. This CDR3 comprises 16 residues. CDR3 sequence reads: CASSEGARSGANVLTF. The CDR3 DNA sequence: TGTGCCAGCAGCGAGGGGGCCCGGTCTGGGGCCAACGTCCTGACTTTC.

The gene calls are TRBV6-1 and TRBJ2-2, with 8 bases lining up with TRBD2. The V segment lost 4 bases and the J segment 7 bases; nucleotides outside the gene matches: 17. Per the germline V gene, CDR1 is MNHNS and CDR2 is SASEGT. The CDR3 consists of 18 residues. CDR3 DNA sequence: TGTGCCAGCAGTGCAGCCCGAGGGGGACGGGGGGGCCTCGGGGAGCTGTTTTTT. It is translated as CASSAARGGRGGLGELFF.

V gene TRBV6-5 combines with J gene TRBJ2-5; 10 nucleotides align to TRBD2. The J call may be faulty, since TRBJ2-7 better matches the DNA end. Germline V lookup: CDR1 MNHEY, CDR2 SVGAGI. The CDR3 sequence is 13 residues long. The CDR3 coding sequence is TGTGCCACCTCAGCGGGGGGGCCCTACGAGCAGTACTTC. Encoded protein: CATSAGGPYEQYF.

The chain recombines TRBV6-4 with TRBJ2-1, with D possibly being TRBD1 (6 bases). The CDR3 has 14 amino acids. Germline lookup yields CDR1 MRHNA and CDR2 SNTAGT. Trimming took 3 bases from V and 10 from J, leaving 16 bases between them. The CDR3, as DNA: TGTGCCAGCAGTGAGTACGGGACACGGAGAGAGCAGTTCTTC. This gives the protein CASSEYGTRREQFF.

The CDR3 DNA reads as TGTGCCAGCAGCTTGCTCGGGACAGTATACAATGAGCAGTTCTTC. Translating gives CASSLLGTVYNEQFF. The chain joins TRBV5-6 to TRBJ2-1; 7 bases align to TRBD1. Germline V gene sequence: CDR1 SGHDT, CDR2 YYEEEE. CDR3 length: 15 amino acids. V lost 1 base and J lost 4; bases outside the gene matches: 5.

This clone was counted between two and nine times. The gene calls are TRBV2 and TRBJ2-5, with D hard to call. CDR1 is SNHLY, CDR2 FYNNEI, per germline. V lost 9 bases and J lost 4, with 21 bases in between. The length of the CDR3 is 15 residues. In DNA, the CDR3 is TGTGCCAGTACGGGTGGTCTGAGAGGTCCAGAGACCCAGTACTTC. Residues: CASTGGLRGPETQYF. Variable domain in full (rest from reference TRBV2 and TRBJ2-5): EPEVTQTPSHQVTQMGQEVILRCVPISNHLYFYWYRQILGQKVEFLVSFYNNEISEKSEIFDDQFSVERPDGSNFTLKIRSTKLEDSAMYFCASTGGLRGPETQYFGPGTRLLVL.

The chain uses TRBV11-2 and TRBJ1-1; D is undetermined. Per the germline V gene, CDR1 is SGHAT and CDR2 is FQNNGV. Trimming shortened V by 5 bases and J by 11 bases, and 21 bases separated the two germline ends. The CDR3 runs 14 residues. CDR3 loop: CASSQLGGRVRAFF. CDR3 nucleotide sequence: TGTGCCAGCAGCCAACTAGGAGGTAGGGTGAGGGCTTTCTTT.

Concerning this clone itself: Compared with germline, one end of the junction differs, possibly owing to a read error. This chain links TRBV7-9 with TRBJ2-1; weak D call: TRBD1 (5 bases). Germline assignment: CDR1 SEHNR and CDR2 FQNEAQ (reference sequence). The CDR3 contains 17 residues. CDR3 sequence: CSSSLVAGRKGYNEQFF. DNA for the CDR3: TGTTCCAGCAGCTTAGTGGCAGGGCGGAAGGGGTACAATGAGCAGTTCTTC.

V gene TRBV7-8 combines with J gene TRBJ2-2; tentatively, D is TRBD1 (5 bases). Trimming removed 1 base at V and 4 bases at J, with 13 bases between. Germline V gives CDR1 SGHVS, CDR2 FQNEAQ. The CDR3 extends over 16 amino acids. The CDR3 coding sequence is TGTGCCAGCAGCTTAGTGCAGGGCGGTGCCACCGGGGAGCTGTTTTTT. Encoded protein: CASSLVQGGATGELFF. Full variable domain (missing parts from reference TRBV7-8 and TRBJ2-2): GAGVSQSPRYKVAKRGQDVALRCDPISGHVSLFWYQQALGQGPEFLTYFQNEAQLDKSGLPSDRFFAERPEGSVSTLKIQRTQQEDSAVYLCASSLVQGGATGELFFGEGSRLTVL.

The CDR3 loop is CASSTRGGAPEQFF. DNA of the CDR3: TGTGCCAGCAGCACACGCGGGGGGGCCCCTGAGCAGTTCTTC. The chain carries TRBV5-6 and TRBJ2-1, with 9 bases identical to TRBD2. Germline V gives CDR1 SGHDT, CDR2 YYEEEE. After removal of 4 bases from V and 9 bases from J, the junction contained 8 bases not matched to a gene. There are 14 residues in the CDR3.

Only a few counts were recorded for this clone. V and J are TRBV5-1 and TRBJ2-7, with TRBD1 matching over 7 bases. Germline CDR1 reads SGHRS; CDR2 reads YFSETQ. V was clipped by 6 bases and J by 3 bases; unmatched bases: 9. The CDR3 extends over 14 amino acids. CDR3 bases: TGCGCCAGCACTGGGACAGCAAGTCGCTACGAGCAGTACTTC. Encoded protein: CASTGTASRYEQYF.

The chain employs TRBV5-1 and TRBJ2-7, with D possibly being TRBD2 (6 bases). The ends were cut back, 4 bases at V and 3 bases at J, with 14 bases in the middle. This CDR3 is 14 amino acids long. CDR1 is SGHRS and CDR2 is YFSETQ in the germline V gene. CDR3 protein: CASSLIRGNYEQYF. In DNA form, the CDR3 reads TGCGCCAGCAGCCTAATTCGGGGGAACTACGAGCAGTACTTC.

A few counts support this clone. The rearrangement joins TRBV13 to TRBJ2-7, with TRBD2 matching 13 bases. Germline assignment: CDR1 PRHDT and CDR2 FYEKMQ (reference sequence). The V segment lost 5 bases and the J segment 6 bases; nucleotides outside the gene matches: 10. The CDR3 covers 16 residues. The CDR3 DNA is TGTGCCAGCAGCCTCGGGACTAGCGGGGAGCTCGCCGAGCAGTACTTC. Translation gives CASSLGTSGELAEQYF.

CDR3 in amino acids: CASSPRSREGQPQHF. DNA of the CDR3: TGTGCCAGCTCACCACGATCGAGGGAAGGTCAGCCCCAGCATTTT. V is TRBV18 and J is TRBJ1-5; D call uncertain. The CDR3 has 15 amino acids. V shed 1 base and J shed 6 bases, with 13 bases lying between them. Germline V gene sequence: CDR1 KGHSH, CDR2 LQKENI.

CDR3 sequence: CASSALGRRDSYEQYF. For the CDR3, the DNA is TGTGCCAGTAGTGCTTTGGGGCGGAGGGACTCCTACGAGCAGTACTTC. The V and J genes are TRBV19 and TRBJ2-7, with D possibly being TRBD2 (6 bases). Germline lookup yields CDR1 LNHDA and CDR2 SQIVND (reference sequence). Trimming took 5 bases from V and 0 from J, leaving 17 bases between them. The CDR3 sequence is 16 residues long.

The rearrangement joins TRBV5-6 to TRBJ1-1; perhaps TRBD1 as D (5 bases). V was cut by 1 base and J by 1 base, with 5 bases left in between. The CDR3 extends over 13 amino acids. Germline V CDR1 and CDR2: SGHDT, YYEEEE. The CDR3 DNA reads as TGTGCCAGCAGCTTGCAGGGGAACACTGAAGCTTTCTTT. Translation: CASSLQGNTEAFF.

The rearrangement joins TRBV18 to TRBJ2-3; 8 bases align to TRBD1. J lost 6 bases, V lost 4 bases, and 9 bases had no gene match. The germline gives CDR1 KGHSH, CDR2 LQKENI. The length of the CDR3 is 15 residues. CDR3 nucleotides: TGTGCCAGCTCACACTCTGGACAGGGCCCCGATACGCAGTATTTT. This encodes CASSHSGQGPDTQYF.

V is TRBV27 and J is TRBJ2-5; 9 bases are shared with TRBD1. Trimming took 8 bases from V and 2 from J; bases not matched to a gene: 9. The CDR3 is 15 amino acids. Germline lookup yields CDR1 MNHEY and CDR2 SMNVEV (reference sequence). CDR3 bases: TGTGCCAGCGCTTTACGGGACAGGGAGCAAGAGACCCAGTACTTC. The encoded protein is CASALRDREQETQYF.

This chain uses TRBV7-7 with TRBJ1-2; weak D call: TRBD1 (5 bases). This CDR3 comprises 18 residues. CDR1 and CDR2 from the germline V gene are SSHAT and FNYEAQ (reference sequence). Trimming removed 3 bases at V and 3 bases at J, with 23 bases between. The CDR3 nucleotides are TGTGCCAGCAGCTTTCAAGGGTCACCTCTCAGGGATGACTATGGCTACACCTTC. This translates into CASSFQGSPLRDDYGYTF.

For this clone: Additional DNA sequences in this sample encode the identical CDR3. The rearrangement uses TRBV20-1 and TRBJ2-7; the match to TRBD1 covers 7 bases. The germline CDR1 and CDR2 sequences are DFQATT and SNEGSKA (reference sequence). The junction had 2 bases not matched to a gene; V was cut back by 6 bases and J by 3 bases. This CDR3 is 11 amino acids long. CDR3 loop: CSARQGYEQYF. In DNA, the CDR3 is TGCAGTGCAAGACAGGGCTACGAGCAGTACTTC.

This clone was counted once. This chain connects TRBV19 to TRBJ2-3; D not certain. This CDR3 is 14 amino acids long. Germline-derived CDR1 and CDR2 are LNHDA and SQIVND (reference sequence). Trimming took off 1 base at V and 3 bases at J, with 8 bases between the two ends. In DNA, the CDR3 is TGTGCCAGTAGTATAGGCGTACAGACAGATACGCAGTATTTT. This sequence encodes CASSIGVQTDTQYF.